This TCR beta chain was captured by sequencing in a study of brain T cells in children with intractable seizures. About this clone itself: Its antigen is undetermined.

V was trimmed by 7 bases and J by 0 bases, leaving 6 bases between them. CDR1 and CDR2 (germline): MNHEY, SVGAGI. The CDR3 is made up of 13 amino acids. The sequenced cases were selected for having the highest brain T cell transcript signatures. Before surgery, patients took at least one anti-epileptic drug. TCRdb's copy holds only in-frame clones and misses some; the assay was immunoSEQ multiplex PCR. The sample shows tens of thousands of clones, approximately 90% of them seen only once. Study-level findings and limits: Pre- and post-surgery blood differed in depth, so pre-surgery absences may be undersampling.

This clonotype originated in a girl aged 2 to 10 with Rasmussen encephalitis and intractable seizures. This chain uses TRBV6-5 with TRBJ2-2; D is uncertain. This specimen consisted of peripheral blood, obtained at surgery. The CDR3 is CASIPPNTGELFF. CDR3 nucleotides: TGTGCCAGCATCCCCCCGAACACCGGGGAGCTGTTTTTT.